Following are 11 T cell receptor beta chains from one sample sequenced in a study of cytotoxic CD8 clonotypes in ibrutinib-treated CLL. Libraries were prepared by immunoSEQ multiplex PCR; TCRdb keeps only in-frame clonotypes and omits some of them. The data hold over 120,000 clones, with 79% observed a single time. Source: PBMCs, taken after 12 months of ibrutinib treatment. The receptors were sampled from a human donor with chronic lymphocytic leukemia.

Written as DNA, the CDR3 is TGCGCCAGCAGCTTGGAGGGCGGGACGAGCTCCTACGAGCAGTACTTC. Residues: CASSLEGGTSSYEQYF. The chain has TRBV5-1 and TRBJ2-7; the D gene is possibly TRBD2 (6 bases). The germline V and J ends were trimmed by 0 bases and 0 bases, with 13 bases remaining between them. Germline CDR1 SGHRS, CDR2 YFSETQ. CDR3 length equals 16 residues.

The J gene is TRBJ2-7, the V gene TRBV9, with 8 bases matching TRBD2. V was pared by 0 bases and J by 2 bases, with 7 bases of the junction left unmatched. Germline CDR1 reads SGDLS; CDR2 reads YYNGEE. CDR3 length: 16 residues. For the CDR3, the DNA is TGTGCCAGCAGCGTAGGACTAGCGACGATAGCCTACGAGCAGTACTTC. Protein sequence: CASSVGLATIAYEQYF.

This CDR3 reads CASTRGGRVGNEQFF. The CDR3 nucleotides read TGTGCCAGCACCCGGGGGGGGAGGGTTGGCAATGAGCAGTTCTTC. This rearrangement joins TRBV7-2 to TRBJ2-1, with 8 bases that match TRBD2. V lost 7 bases, J lost 6 bases, and 11 bases stayed unmatched. Germline CDR1 reads SGHTA; CDR2 reads FQGNSA. There are 15 residues in the CDR3.

The rearrangement joins TRBV11-3 to TRBJ2-2; TRBD2 aligns across 8 bases. The CDR3 length is 12 residues. Germline V gene lookup returns CDR1 SGHNT and CDR2 YENEEA. V shed 5 bases and J 13 bases; nucleotides not matched to a gene: 6. The CDR3 protein is CASSVKRGRLFF. Written as DNA, the CDR3 is TGTGCCAGCAGCGTCAAGCGGGGGCGGCTGTTTTTT.

This chain links TRBV7-9 with TRBJ2-5, with a tentative D call TRBD1 (6 bases). The CDR3 extends over 13 amino acids. Trimming removed 5 bases from V and 5 bases from J, with 12 bases in between. Germline CDR1 is SEHNR and CDR2 is FQNEAQ (reference sequence). The CDR3 loop reads CASSLMGAETQYF. The CDR3 DNA sequence: TGTGCCAGCAGCCTCATGGGGGCTGAGACCCAGTACTTC.

The V gene is TRBV18, the J gene TRBJ2-2, with 7 bases matching TRBD1. This CDR3 is 15 amino acids long. Germline loops: CDR1 KGHSH, CDR2 LQKENI. The junction had 5 bases not matched to a gene; V was cut back by 3 bases and J by 4 bases. The CDR3 nucleotides read TGTGCCAGCTCACCTGGGACAGCGATCACCGGGGAGCTGTTTTTT. Its protein product is CASSPGTAITGELFF.

This clone was detected a few times. The V gene is TRBV18, the J gene TRBJ2-1; TRBD2 aligns across 7 bases. Germline lookup yields CDR1 KGHSH and CDR2 LQKENI. The CDR3 totals 15 residues. The V gene end was trimmed by 0 bases and the J gene end by 8 bases; junction bases not matched to a gene: 7. The CDR3 region has the DNA TGTGCCAGCTCACCACCGGGGGGGTTTTCGCATGAGCAGTTCTTC. The encoded protein is CASSPPGGFSHEQFF.

Here the CDR3 reads CASSSIAGDGVSGETQYF. The CDR3 region has the DNA TGTGCCAGTTCCAGTATTGCTGGGGATGGGGTATCCGGGGAGACCCAGTACTTC. This chain uses TRBV19 with TRBJ2-5; no clear D gene. V was shortened by 8 bases and J by 5 bases, with 30 bases between the two germline ends. Germline V gene sequence: CDR1 LNHDA, CDR2 SQIVND (reference sequence). This CDR3 region has 18 residues.

The chain links TRBV27 to TRBJ1-1, with 7 bases identical to TRBD1. Germline trimming cut 5 bases from V and 7 bases from J; bases unmatched to any gene: 13. This CDR3 comprises 15 residues. Looked up from germline, CDR1 is MNHEY and CDR2 is SMNVEV (reference sequence). This CDR3 is CASSLLLGTASEAFF. The CDR3 nucleotides read TGTGCCAGCAGTCTACTTTTGGGGACAGCAAGTGAAGCTTTCTTT.

This clone has ten or more counts. Other nucleotide sequences from this sample produce the same CDR3. The chain has TRBV7-9 and TRBJ2-7; D remains unclear. The CDR3 length is 14 residues. The germline V gene encodes CDR1 SEHNR and CDR2 FQNEAQ (reference sequence). Trimming stripped 5 bases from V and 4 bases from J, with 15 bases between. As DNA, the CDR3 is TGTGCCAGCAGCCAAGAATATGGACCTTACGAGCAGTACTTC. The encoded protein is CASSQEYGPYEQYF.

The chain carries TRBV11-3 and TRBJ2-2, with TRBD2 identical over 11 bases. The germline V gene encodes CDR1 SGHNT and CDR2 YENEEA. V lost 2 bases, J lost 7 bases, and 3 bases stayed unmatched. The CDR3 spans 15 residues. As DNA, the CDR3 is TGTGCCAGCAGCTTATCTGGGACTAGCGGCGGGGAGCTGTTTTTT. Amino acids: CASSLSGTSGGELFF.